This TCR beta chain was recovered during a study of T cells in Graves' hyperthyroidism and ophthalmopathy. From RNA transcripts, TCR beta CDR3 regions were amplified. Carried out on the TCR CDR3, a first-round RT-PCR used the HTBI primer set. TCRdb reprocessed the multiplex PCR reads via MiXCR and lists one record per CDR3 protein. The table has 300,000 to 350,000 distinct CDR3 sequences, 15% to 20% seen once. Diagnoses were established using clinical symptoms, serum thyroxine and TRAb, thyroid ultrasound and orbital computed tomography. The sample was blood. The clonotype was recovered from a man aged 25 to 40 with Graves' hyperthyroidism.

The CDR3 DNA follows: TGTGCCAGCAGCTCACAGGGAAAGCCCCAGCATTTT. The encoded protein is CASSSQGKPQHF. The chain employs TRBV7-9 and TRBJ1-5, with D possibly matching TRBD1 (6 bases). Trimming took 4 bases from V and 8 from J, leaving 9 bases between them. CDR1 is SEHNR, CDR2 FQNEAQ, per germline (reference sequence). The CDR3 is made up of 12 amino acids.